This T cell receptor beta chain comes out of a study of T-cell memory formation after mild COVID-19 listed by TCRdb under 2021. Some background on the complete study: Most TCR sequence clusters were specific to one of the two donors. In a couple of donors, T-cell clones that expanded and contracted after mild COVID-19 were followed by sequencing TCRalpha and TCRbeta repertoires longitudinally. Two young, previously healthy adult volunteers, one female and one male, were included in the cohort.

The instrument given in TCRdb is Illumina NovaSeq 6000. TCRalpha and TCRbeta cDNA libraries were constructed by 5'RACE with constant-segment primers, with sample barcodes and unique molecular identifiers being introduced. RNA was extracted from every sample with Trizol reagent. Amplification of the libraries took two PCR steps, and the second step added a second sample barcode plus Illumina TruSeq adapters. Sequencing of the libraries was done on an Illumina NovaSeq, producing 2 x 150 bp paired-end reads. The original pipeline was this. The reads were demultiplexed and collapsed into UMI-guided consensus sequences using migec v1.2.7. With mixcr v2.1.11, UMI consensuses were aligned to TRA and TRB V and J templates and assembled into clonotypes. A clonotype was counted as expanded or contracted only if both edgeR and NoisET called the change significant, with noise models trained on biological replicates. For edgeR calls, the cutoffs were a false discovery rate-adjusted p below 0.01 and a log2 fold-change threshold of 1. PCA with hierarchical clustering of max-normalized trajectories of the 1000 most abundant clonotypes was used as exploratory dynamics analysis. Separately sequenced CD4+ and CD8+ repertoires were used to assign the CD4 or CD8 phenotype of responding clones. Clones were called with MiXCR by TCRdb after fastp trimmed the public reads at Q25, and only in-frame beta chains were retained. Rows are combined by CDR3 protein, so each entry shows the most common genes and DNA. TCRdb assigned the V and J calls; the authors' analysis was not used. The sample table holds tens of thousands of distinct CDR3 sequences, of which approximately 14% were seen once. The ten most abundant clones make up 30% to 35% of the sample.

The study at large found these results: Clones contracting from day 15 to 85 had balanced CD4/CD8 phenotypes, while a second wave expanding from day 15 to 37 was biased towards CD4+. Only a couple of mild cases were covered by the study, and larger cohorts that include severe cases with pre-infection samples were considered necessary. Some responding clones were found in pre-infection memory, which suggests that pre-existing cross-reactive memory T cells took part in the SARS-CoV-2 response. Contracting CD4+ clones appeared mostly in the CM and EM memory subsets, whereas CD8+ clones were enriched in EMRA. SARS-CoV-2 specificity of the second-wave clones peaking on day 37 was not confirmed.

This clonotype has only a few counts. Its antigen is still unknown. No base-level quality is on record; no much larger clone is a single base apart. Based on the germline V gene, the CDR1 and CDR2 sequences are SGHAT and FQNNGV. The CDR3 runs 17 amino acids, cysteine and phenylalanine included. Of all the DNA, just the CDR3 is kept, 51 bases in frame from base 1. V is trimmed back by 0 bases and J by 1 base, and the junction contains 7 bases that no gene match accounts for. Ficoll-Paque density gradient centrifugation was used to isolate PBMCs. The clonotype was recovered from an adult woman who had mild COVID-19 (a few samples of this study predate the infection). The sample titles of this study are shuffled in the database, so cell type and time point are left out; the donor was told from shared clones. The source material was PBMCs or a T cell subset sorted from them (not recorded which). The rearrangement combines TRBV11-2 with TRBJ2-3; 7 of the junction bases match TRBD2. This receptor has the CDR3 CASSLDEWGGGTDTQYF. Read as DNA, the sequence is TGTGCCAGCAGCTTAGATGAGTGGGGGGGAGGCACAGATACGCAGTATTTT. With all but the CDR3 taken from the reference TRBV11-2 and TRBJ2-3 genes, the full variable domain is: EAGVAQSPRYKIIEKRQSVAFWCNPISGHATLYWYQQILGQGPKLLIQFQNNGVVDDSQLPKDRFSAERLKGVDSTLKIQPAKLEDSAVYLCASSLDEWGGGTDTQYFGPGTRLTVL.